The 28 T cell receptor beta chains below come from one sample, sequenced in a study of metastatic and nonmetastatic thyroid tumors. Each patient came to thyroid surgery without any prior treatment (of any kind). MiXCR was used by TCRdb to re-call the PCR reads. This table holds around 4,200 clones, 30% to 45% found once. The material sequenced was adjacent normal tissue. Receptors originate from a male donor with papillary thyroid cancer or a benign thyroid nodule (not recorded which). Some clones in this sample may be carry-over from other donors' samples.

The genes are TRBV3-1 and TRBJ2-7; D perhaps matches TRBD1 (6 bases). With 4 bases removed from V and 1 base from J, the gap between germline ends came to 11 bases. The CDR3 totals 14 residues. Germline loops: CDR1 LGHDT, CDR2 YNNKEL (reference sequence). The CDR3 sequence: CASSPTTGSYEQYF. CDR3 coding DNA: TGTGCCAGCAGCCCCACGACAGGTTCCTACGAGCAGTACTTC.

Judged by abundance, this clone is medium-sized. The CDR3 reads CATSLKGWPGQGVSGANVLTF. CDR3 in DNA: TGTGCCACCAGCCTAAAAGGTTGGCCAGGACAGGGGGTATCTGGGGCCAACGTCCTGACTTTC. The chain has TRBV15 and TRBJ2-6; 10 bases are a match to TRBD1. Germline CDR1 LNHNV, CDR2 YYDKDF (reference sequence). The CDR3 contains 21 residues. The ends lost 5 bases at V and 1 base at J; junction bases unmatched: 17.

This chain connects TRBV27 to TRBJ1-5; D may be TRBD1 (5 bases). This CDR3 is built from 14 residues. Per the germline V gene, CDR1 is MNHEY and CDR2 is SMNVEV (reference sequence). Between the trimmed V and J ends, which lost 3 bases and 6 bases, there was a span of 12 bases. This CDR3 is CASSFGGGGQPQHF. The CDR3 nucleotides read TGTGCCAGCAGTTTTGGGGGAGGCGGTCAGCCCCAGCATTTT.

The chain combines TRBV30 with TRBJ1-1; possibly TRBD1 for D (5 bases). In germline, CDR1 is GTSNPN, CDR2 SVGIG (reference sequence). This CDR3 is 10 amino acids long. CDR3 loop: CASGVDVAFF. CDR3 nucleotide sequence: TGTGCTTCGGGGGTTGACGTAGCTTTCTTT.

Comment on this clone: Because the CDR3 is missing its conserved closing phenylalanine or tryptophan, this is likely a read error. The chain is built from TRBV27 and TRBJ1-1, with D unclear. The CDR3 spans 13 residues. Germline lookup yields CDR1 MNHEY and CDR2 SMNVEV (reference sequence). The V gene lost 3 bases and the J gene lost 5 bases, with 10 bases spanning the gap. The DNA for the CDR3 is TGTGCCAGCAGTTTCGGCAGCGGAACTGAAGCTTTCTTG. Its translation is CASSFGSGTEAFL.

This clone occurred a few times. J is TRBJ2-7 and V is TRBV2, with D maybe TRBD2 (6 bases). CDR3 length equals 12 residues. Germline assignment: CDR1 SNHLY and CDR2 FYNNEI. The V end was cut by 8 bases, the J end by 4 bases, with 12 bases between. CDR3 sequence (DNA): TGTGCCAGCTGGGACTCATTATACGAGCAGTACTTC. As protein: CASWDSLYEQYF.

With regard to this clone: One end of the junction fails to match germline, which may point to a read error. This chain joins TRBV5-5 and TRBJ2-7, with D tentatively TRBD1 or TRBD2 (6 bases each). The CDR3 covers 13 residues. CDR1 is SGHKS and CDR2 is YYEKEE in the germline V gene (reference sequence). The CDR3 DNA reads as TGTGCCAGCAGCTTGTGGGGGGCGGGCGAGCAGCACTTC. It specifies CASSLWGAGEQHF.

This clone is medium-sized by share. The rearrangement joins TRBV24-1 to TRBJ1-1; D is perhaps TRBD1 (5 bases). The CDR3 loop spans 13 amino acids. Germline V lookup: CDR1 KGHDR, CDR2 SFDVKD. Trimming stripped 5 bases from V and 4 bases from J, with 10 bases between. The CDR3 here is CATSGGGGTEAFF. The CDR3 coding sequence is TGTGCCACCAGTGGAGGTGGGGGCACTGAAGCTTTCTTT.

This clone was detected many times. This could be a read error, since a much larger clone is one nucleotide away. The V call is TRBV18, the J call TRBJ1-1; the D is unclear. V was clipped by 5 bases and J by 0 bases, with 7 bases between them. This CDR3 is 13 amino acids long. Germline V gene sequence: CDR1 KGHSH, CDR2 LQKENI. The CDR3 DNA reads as TGTGCCAGCTCAGTGGACTTGAACACTGAAGCTTTCTTT. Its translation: CASSVDLNTEAFF. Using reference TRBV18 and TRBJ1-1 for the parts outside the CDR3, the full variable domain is NAGVMQNPRHLVRRRGQEARLRCSPMKGHSHVYWYRQLPEEGLKFMVYLQKENIIDESGMPKERFSAEFPKEGPSILRIQQVVRGDSAAYFCASSVDLNTEAFFGQGTRLTVV.

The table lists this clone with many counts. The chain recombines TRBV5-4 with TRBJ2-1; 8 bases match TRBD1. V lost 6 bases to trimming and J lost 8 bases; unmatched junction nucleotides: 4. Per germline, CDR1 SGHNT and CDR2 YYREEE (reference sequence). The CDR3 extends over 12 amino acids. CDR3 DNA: TGTGCCAGCACCCACAGGGGGGATGAGCAGTTCTTC. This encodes CASTHRGDEQFF.

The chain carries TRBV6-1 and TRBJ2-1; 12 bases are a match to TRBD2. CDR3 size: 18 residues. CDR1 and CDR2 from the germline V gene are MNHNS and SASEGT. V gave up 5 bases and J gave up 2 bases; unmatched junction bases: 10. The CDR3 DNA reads TGTGCCAGCAGTACCGGGACTAGCGGGCCAGCCGCCTACAATGAGCAGTTCTTC. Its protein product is CASSTGTSGPAAYNEQFF.

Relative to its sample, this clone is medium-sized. CDR3 residues: CASSLGGSKTEAFF. The CDR3 nucleotides are TGTGCCAGCAGCTTAGGGGGCAGTAAGACTGAAGCTTTCTTT. V and J are TRBV11-3 and TRBJ1-1; D possibly corresponds to TRBD1 (5 bases). Germline values: CDR1 SGHNT, CDR2 YENEEA. The V and J ends lost 1 base and 5 bases respectively, with 11 bases between them. CDR3 length equals 14 residues.

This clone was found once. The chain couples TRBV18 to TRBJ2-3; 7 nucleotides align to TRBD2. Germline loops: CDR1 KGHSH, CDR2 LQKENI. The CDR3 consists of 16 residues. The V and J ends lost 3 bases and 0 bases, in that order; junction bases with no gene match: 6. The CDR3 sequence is CASSPLLSGSTDTQYF. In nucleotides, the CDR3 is TGTGCCAGCTCACCTCTCCTTAGCGGGAGCACAGATACGCAGTATTTT.

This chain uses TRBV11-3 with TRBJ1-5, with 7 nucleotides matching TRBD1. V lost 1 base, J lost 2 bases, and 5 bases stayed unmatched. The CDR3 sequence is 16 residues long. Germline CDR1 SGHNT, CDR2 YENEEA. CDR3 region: CASSLVSQGGNQPQHF. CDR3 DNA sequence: TGTGCCAGCAGCTTAGTCAGTCAGGGGGGCAATCAGCCCCAGCATTTT.

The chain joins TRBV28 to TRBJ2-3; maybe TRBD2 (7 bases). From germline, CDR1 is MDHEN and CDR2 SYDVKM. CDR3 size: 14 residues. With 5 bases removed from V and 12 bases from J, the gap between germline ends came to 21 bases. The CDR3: CASSHRGAPGGQYF. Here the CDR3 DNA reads TGTGCCAGCAGTCACCGGGGGGCCCCGGGGGGACAGTATTTT. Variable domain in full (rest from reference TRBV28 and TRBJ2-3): DVKVTQSSRYLVKRTGEKVFLECVQDMDHENMFWYRQDPGLGLRLIYFSYDVKMKEKGDIPEGYSVSREKKERFSLILESASTNQTSMYLCASSHRGAPGGQYFGPGTRLTVL.

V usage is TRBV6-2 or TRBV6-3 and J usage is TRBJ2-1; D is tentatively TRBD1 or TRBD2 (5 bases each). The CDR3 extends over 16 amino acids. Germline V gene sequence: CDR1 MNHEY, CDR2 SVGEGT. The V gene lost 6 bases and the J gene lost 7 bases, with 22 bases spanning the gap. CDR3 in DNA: TGTGCCAGCAGGAGGGCGGATGAGGGGCCACGGAATGAGCAGTTCTTC. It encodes CASRRADEGPRNEQFF.

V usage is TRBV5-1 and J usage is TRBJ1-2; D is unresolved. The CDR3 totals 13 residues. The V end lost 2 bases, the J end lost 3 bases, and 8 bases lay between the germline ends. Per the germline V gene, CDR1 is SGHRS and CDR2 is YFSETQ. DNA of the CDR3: TGCGCCAGCAGCTTTTCCAGCGACTATGGCTACACCTTC. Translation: CASSFSSDYGYTF.

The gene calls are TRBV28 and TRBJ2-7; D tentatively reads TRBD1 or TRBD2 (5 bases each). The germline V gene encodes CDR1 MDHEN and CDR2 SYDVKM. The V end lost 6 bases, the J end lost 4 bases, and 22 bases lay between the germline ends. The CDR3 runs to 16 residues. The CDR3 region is CASRGPGASKAYEQYF. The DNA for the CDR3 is TGTGCCAGCAGGGGACCCGGGGCTAGTAAGGCGTACGAGCAGTACTTC. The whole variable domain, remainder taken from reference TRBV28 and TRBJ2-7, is DVKVTQSSRYLVKRTGEKVFLECVQDMDHENMFWYRQDPGLGLRLIYFSYDVKMKEKGDIPEGYSVSREKKERFSLILESASTNQTSMYLCASRGPGASKAYEQYFGPGTRLTVT.

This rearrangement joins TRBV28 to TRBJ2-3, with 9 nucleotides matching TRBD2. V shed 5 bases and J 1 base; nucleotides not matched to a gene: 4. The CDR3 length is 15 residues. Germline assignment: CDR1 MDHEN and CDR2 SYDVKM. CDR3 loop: CASSPRGGGTDTQYF. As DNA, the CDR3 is TGTGCCAGCAGTCCGCGGGGGGGAGGCACAGATACGCAGTATTTT.

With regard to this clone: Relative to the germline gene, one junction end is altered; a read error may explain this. The chain's CDR3 is CSATASGSTGGLFF. The CDR3 region has the DNA TGCAGTGCTACAGCTAGCGGGAGTACCGGGGGGCTGTTTTTT. The J gene is TRBJ2-2, the V gene TRBV20-1; 10 nucleotides match TRBD2. Per germline, CDR1 DFQATT and CDR2 SNEGSKA (reference sequence). The CDR3 runs to 14 residues.

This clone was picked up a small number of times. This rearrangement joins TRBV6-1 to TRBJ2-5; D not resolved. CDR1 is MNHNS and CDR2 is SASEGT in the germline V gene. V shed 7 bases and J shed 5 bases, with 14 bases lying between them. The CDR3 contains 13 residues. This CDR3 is CASMKTASETQYF. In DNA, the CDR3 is TGTGCCAGCATGAAGACTGCCTCGGAGACCCAGTACTTC.

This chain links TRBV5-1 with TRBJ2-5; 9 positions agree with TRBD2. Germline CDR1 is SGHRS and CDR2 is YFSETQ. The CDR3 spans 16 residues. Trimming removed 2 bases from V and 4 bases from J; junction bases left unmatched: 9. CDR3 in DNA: TGCGCCAGCAGCTTATCAGGAGCGGGAGGATTAGAGACCCAGTACTTC. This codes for CASSLSGAGGLETQYF.

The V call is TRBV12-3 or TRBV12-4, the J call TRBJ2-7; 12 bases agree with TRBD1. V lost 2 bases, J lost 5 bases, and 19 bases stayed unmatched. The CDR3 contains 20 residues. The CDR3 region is CASSLLLGTGGGKGLDEQYF. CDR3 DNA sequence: TGTGCCAGCAGTTTACTGCTCGGGACAGGGGGCGGTAAAGGCTTGGACGAGCAGTACTTC.

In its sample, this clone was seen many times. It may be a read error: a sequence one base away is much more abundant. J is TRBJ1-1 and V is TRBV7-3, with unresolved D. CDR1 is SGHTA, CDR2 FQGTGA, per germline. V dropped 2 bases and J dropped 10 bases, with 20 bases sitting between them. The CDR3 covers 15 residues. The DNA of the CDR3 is TGTGCCAGCAGCTTACGACAAGGGCCAGTGAGTGGAGCTTTCTTT. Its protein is CASSLRQGPVSGAFF.

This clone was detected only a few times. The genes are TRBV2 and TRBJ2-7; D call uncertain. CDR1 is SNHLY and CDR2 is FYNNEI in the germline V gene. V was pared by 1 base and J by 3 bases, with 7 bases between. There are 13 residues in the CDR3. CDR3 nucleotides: TGTGCCAGCAGTGAAGACCGGTTCTACGAGCAGTACTTC. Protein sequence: CASSEDRFYEQYF.

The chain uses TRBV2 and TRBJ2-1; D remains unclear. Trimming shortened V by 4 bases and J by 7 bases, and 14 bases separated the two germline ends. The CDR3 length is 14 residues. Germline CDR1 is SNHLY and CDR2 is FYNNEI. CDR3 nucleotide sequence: TGTGCCAGCAGTGCCAGCGACCCAAGGAATGAGCAGTTCTTC. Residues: CASSASDPRNEQFF.

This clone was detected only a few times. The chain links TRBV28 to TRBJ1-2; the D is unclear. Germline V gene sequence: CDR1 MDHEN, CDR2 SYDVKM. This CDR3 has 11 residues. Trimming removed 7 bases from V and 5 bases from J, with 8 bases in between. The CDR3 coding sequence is TGTGCCAGCACCCAGTATTATGGCTACACCTTC. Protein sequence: CASTQYYGYTF.

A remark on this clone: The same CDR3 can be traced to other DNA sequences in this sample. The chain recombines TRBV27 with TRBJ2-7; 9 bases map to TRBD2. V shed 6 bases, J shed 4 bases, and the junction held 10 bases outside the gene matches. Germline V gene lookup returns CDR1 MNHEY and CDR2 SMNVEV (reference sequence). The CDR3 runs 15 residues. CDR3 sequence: CASSYSGGPIYEQYF. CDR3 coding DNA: TGTGCCAGCAGCTATAGCGGGGGCCCGATTTACGAGCAGTACTTC.